The clone carrying this T cell receptor (beta chain) was counted at least ten times. Its antigen is not known. Trimming cost V 4 bases and J 7 bases, with 11 bases left between them. The CDR3 sequence is 13 residues long. Per the authors' pipeline: Samples ranged from about 20,000 to 700,000 TCRs, with a median of roughly 93,000. TCRdb itself ran the 5' RACE reads through MiXCR, one entry per CDR3 protein. The V and J calls follow TCRdb's processing rather than the paper's. The sample lists tens of thousands of distinct CDR3 sequences, more than 7.5% occurring once. The data are from a study of human T cells and chemical hapten exposure. General study points: TCRs above 1 in 1000 frequency stayed constant with DPC sensitization.

The template was total RNA from unfractionated whole blood. This chain joins TRBV12-3 or TRBV12-4 and TRBJ2-1; D may be TRBD1 (6 bases). The receptor comes from a male donor in good health. The CDR3 spells CASSSQGINEQFF. The CDR3 DNA is TGTGCCAGCAGTTCCCAGGGGATTAATGAGCAGTTCTTC.